The TCR beta chain under discussion was sequenced for a study of blood T cell repertoires in COVID-19. TCRdb keeps only in-frame clones here, not all; method: immunoSEQ multiplex PCR. The sample carries around 250,000 clones, over 75% recorded once. Germline V gene data show CDR1 as SGDLS and CDR2 as YYNGEE. The CDR3 has 17 amino acids. V gave up 1 base and J gave up 5 bases, with 18 bases separating them. The source material was peripheral blood. The chain carries TRBV9 and TRBJ2-2; D perhaps matches TRBD1 (6 bases). The receptor was derived from a man aged 25 to 45 who had recovered from COVID-19. The CDR3 coding sequence is TGTGCCAGCAGCGTACCCCCGGACAGTTCCCAAACCGGGGAGCTGTTTTTT. It is translated as CASSVPPDSSQTGELFF.